This T cell receptor beta chain emerged from a study of T cell responses to AZD1222 COVID-19 vaccine. Whole-study findings and limits: With dominance at 160-218 and 743-854, vaccine-associated CD4 TCRs spanned spike.

TCRdb's copy holds only in-frame clones and misses some; the assay was immunoSEQ multiplex PCR. The sample holds about 69,000 clones, less than 85% seen once. Germline-derived CDR1 and CDR2 are MNHEY and SVGAGI. Trimming removed 6 bases at V and 4 bases at J, with 15 bases between. CDR3 length: 14 amino acids. To note about this clone: Its antigen is not known.

The source material was peripheral blood, sampled 28 days after the second AZD1222 dose. The chain recombines TRBV6-5 with TRBJ1-1; the D gene is possibly TRBD1 (5 bases). This TCR was recovered from an adult who received the AZD1222 COVID-19 vaccine. CDR3 sequence (DNA): TGTGCCAGCAGCGTCTCCAGGAGGGGCACTGAAGCTTTCTTT. Its translation is CASSVSRRGTEAFF.